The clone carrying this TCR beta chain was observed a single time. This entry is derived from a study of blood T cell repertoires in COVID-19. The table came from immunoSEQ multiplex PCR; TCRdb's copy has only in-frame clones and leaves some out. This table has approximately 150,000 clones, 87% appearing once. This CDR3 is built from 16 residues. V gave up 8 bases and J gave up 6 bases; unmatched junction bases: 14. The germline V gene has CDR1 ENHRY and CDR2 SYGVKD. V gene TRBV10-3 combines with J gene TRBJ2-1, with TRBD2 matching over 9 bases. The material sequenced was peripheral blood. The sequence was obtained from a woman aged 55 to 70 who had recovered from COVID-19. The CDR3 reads CAISPVSSGGSNEQFF. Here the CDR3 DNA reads TGTGCCATCTCCCCTGTCAGTAGCGGGGGATCCAATGAGCAGTTCTTC.